This TCR beta chain is drawn from a study of T-cell reconstitution after alpha-beta-depleted transplantation in children. Study results and caveats: At day 60, the high TCRbeta diversity found in some patients originated from recipient T cells and thymic progenitors that had survived. About two months after transplant, alpha-beta T cells reportedly came from several hundred expanded graft clones. T-cell counts and diversity were attributed mostly to newly produced T cells one year after transplant.

This clonotype appeared many times. Antigen specificity is unknown. Library preparation (for TCRbeta) was performed with unique molecular identifiers. Each CDR3 protein is one row after TCRdb ran MiXCR on the PCR reads. Of roughly 100,000 distinct CDR3 sequences listed, approximately 5.4% were seen once; the top ten hold around 5.6%. V was trimmed by 6 bases and J by 0 bases, leaving 12 bases between them. Germline V gene sequence: CDR1 MNHNS, CDR2 SASEGT. This CDR3 has 15 residues. The chain links TRBV6-1 to TRBJ2-1; maybe TRBD1 (6 bases). The receptor was derived from a female patient aged 2-9 years who had a stem cell transplant for Fanconi anemia, so the T cells may come from the graft donor. Sample: PBMCs, mostly from graft donor cells, taken 60 days after TCRalphabeta/CD19-depleted stem cell transplant. The CDR3: CASRRTVYSYNEQFF. The CDR3, as DNA: TGTGCCAGCAGGAGGACAGTATACTCCTACAATGAGCAGTTCTTC.